This T cell receptor (beta chain) was obtained from a study of blood T cell repertoires in COVID-19. The CDR3 spans 12 residues. Per the germline V gene, CDR1 is SQVTM and CDR2 is ANQGSEA. Trimming pared 6 bases from V and 4 bases from J, leaving 12 bases between. It was during active infection that Seattle patients were enrolled and then longitudinally followed. Repertoires were generated with immunoSEQ multiplex PCR, while TCRdb's copy carries only in-frame clones and drops some. The sample lists roughly 400,000 clones, around 87% occurring once. The source material was peripheral blood. The chain is built from TRBV29-1 and TRBJ2-5; D may be TRBD2 (5 bases). The origin of this receptor is a woman aged 60-70 years with COVID-19, enrolled during active disease. CDR3 amino acids: CSVWGVGETQYF. CDR3 coding DNA: TGCAGCGTCTGGGGAGTTGGAGAGACCCAGTACTTC.